Below are 31 T cell receptor beta chains sequenced from a single sample in a study of T cells in narcolepsy. Assay used: immunoSEQ multiplex PCR; TCRdb lists only in-frame clones, some missing. The sample contains about 29,000 clones, more than 70% of which appear only once. The sample consisted of memory (CD45RA-) CD4+ T cells from blood. The receptors stem from a human donor in good health.

This chain connects TRBV5-5 to TRBJ2-5; 7 bases are shared with TRBD1. Germline CDR1 reads SGHKS; CDR2 reads YYEKEE (reference sequence). The CDR3 is made up of 16 amino acids. V trimming: 3 bases; J trimming: 5 bases; junction bases outside the gene matches: 13. The CDR3 sequence: CASSSIKQGLSETQYF. The CDR3 bases are TGTGCCAGCAGCTCTATAAAACAGGGGTTATCGGAGACCCAGTACTTC.

This clone came up a few times. The chain has TRBV5-5 and TRBJ2-7; 7 positions agree with TRBD2. Looked up from germline, CDR1 is SGHKS and CDR2 is YYEKEE (reference sequence). The V segment lost 0 bases and the J segment 0 bases; nucleotides outside the gene matches: 3. The CDR3 is 15 residues long. For the CDR3, the DNA is TGTGCCAGCAGCTTGGGTCTAGCGGTCTCCTACGAGCAGTACTTC. Translating it yields CASSLGLAVSYEQYF.

This clone came up once. The gene calls are TRBV29-1 and TRBJ1-2, with D maybe TRBD1 (5 bases). Trimming removed 4 bases from V and 8 bases from J, with 14 bases in between. The CDR3 is 12 amino acids. Germline V lookup: CDR1 SQVTM, CDR2 ANQGSEA. Written as DNA, the CDR3 is TGCAGCGTTGGGCAGGGTGATTCCGGCTACACCTTC. It translates to CSVGQGDSGYTF.

The chain employs TRBV7-9 and TRBJ2-6; perhaps TRBD1 as D (6 bases). CDR3 length equals 17 residues. With 5 bases removed from V and 0 bases from J, the gap between germline ends came to 14 bases. Germline-derived CDR1 and CDR2 are SEHNR and FQNEAQ (reference sequence). The chain's CDR3 is CASSGRGEFSGANVLTF. CDR3 coding DNA: TGTGCCAGCAGCGGCAGGGGCGAGTTCTCTGGGGCCAACGTCCTGACTTTC.

J is TRBJ2-1 and V is TRBV7-2, with D uncertain. The CDR3 is 15 residues long. Trimming took 2 bases from V and 8 from J, leaving 16 bases between them. Germline V gene lookup returns CDR1 SGHTA and CDR2 FQGNSA. The CDR3 nucleotides read TGTGCCAGCAGCTTATTGGCCAATCCAGCCGATGAGCAGTTCTTC. The encoded protein is CASSLLANPADEQFF.

DNA for the CDR3: TGTGCCAGCAAACCGGGACAGAACTTTTATGGCTACACCTTC. Translating gives CASKPGQNFYGYTF. The chain couples TRBV6-5 to TRBJ1-2; TRBD1 matches 7 bases. There are 14 residues in the CDR3. Per germline, CDR1 MNHEY and CDR2 SVGAGI. The junction had 10 bases not matched to a gene; V was cut back by 7 bases and J by 5 bases.

The genes are TRBV27 and TRBJ1-2, with D possibly matching TRBD1 (5 bases). CDR3 size: 15 residues. Trimming left V 2 bases short and J 7 bases short, with 17 bases between. Germline V gene data show CDR1 as MNHEY and CDR2 as SMNVEV (reference sequence). The DNA for the CDR3 is TGTGCCAGCAGTTTACAATTGGGCCTTCAGGGTGGCTACACCTTC. It specifies CASSLQLGLQGGYTF.

The genes are TRBV30 and TRBJ1-5; 7 bases line up with TRBD1. V was clipped by 0 bases and J by 3 bases; unmatched bases: 2. Germline V CDR1 and CDR2: GTSNPN, SVGIG (reference sequence). This CDR3 comprises 14 residues. This CDR3 is CAWSVGQDNQPQHF. CDR3 nucleotides: TGTGCCTGGAGTGTTGGACAGGACAATCAGCCCCAGCATTTT.

The genes are TRBV7-2 and TRBJ1-2; 7 bases map to TRBD1. CDR1 is SGHTA and CDR2 is FQGNSA in the germline V gene. Trimming at V came to 5 bases and at J to 8 bases, leaving 8 bases not matched to a gene. There are 13 residues in the CDR3. This CDR3 reads CASSLDRVEGYTF. In DNA form, the CDR3 reads TGTGCCAGCAGCCTCGACAGGGTCGAGGGCTACACCTTC.

This chain joins TRBV6-1 and TRBJ2-7, with 10 bases identical to TRBD2. Germline CDR1 and CDR2: MNHNS and SASEGT. This CDR3 comprises 15 residues. Germline trimming cut 4 bases from V and 6 bases from J; bases unmatched to any gene: 9. The CDR3 nucleotides are TGTGCCAGCAGTGTGGGAGGTAGCGGGGGGTCCGAGCAGTACTTC. Its protein product is CASSVGGSGGSEQYF.

V is TRBV4-1 and J is TRBJ1-2; no clear D. Germline V gene data show CDR1 as MGHRA and CDR2 as YSYEKL. The CDR3 has 17 residues. The V gene lost 2 bases and the J gene lost 8 bases, with 24 bases spanning the gap. CDR3 coding DNA: TGCGCCAGCAGCCAAAGGGTAAATTTCCAGGTCCTTTCCGGCTACACCTTC. Translated: CASSQRVNFQVLSGYTF.

The chain combines TRBV7-3 with TRBJ2-2, with D unresolved. The CDR3 length is 13 residues. Trimming left V 5 bases short and J 6 bases short, with 10 bases between. Germline V gene lookup returns CDR1 SGHTA and CDR2 FQGTGA. This CDR3 is CASSPSGPGELFF. The CDR3 coding sequence is TGTGCCAGCAGCCCTTCCGGGCCCGGGGAGCTGTTTTTT.

The chain has TRBV7-9 and TRBJ1-1; D possibly corresponds to TRBD1 (5 bases). The CDR3 runs 15 residues. Germline-derived CDR1 and CDR2 are SEHNR and FQNEAQ (reference sequence). The V end was cut by 5 bases, the J end by 11 bases, with 24 bases between. The CDR3 loop reads CASSPGDGTWSVAFF. DNA of the CDR3: TGTGCCAGCAGCCCGGGTGACGGGACCTGGAGTGTGGCTTTCTTT.

The J gene is TRBJ1-2, the V gene TRBV30; TRBD1 is a possible D gene (5 bases). CDR3 length equals 12 residues. Germline V gene lookup returns CDR1 GTSNPN and CDR2 SVGIG (reference sequence). V lost 1 base, J lost 6 bases, and 9 bases lay in between. The CDR3 loop is CAWSGRVNGYTF. CDR3 nucleotide sequence: TGTGCCTGGAGTGGCAGGGTGAATGGCTACACCTTC.

In this sample, this clone turned up once. CDR3 DNA sequence: TGTGCCATCAGTGAGTCCAGGCCGGCGAACACCGGGGAGCTGTTTTTT. Protein product: CAISESRPANTGELFF. The chain is built from TRBV10-3 and TRBJ2-2; D gene unclear. V was trimmed by 0 bases and J by 0 bases, leaving 8 bases between them. The CDR3 length is 16 residues. Germline V gives CDR1 ENHRY, CDR2 SYGVKD.

J is TRBJ1-1 and V is TRBV28; weak D call: TRBD1 (5 bases). V lost 5 bases and J 1 base, leaving 17 bases between the germline ends. CDR1 and CDR2 from the germline V gene are MDHEN and SYDVKM. This CDR3 contains 16 residues. The CDR3 reads CASSPPPRAWNTEAFF. Here the CDR3 DNA reads TGTGCCAGCAGTCCACCCCCCAGGGCATGGAACACTGAAGCTTTCTTT. Filled out from reference TRBV28 and TRBJ1-1, the complete variable domain reads DVKVTQSSRYLVKRTGEKVFLECVQDMDHENMFWYRQDPGLGLRLIYFSYDVKMKEKGDIPEGYSVSREKKERFSLILESASTNQTSMYLCASSPPPRAWNTEAFFGQGTRLTVV.

This clone was observed a single time. V is TRBV5-1 and J is TRBJ2-1; 10 bases agree with TRBD2. The ends lost 4 bases at V and 0 bases at J; junction bases unmatched: 7. The CDR3 runs 17 residues. CDR1 is SGHRS and CDR2 is YFSETQ in the germline V gene. CDR3 residues: CASSPGTSAGSYNEQFF. CDR3 sequence (DNA): TGCGCCAGCAGCCCCGGGACTAGCGCCGGCTCCTACAATGAGCAGTTCTTC.

The V gene is TRBV9, the J gene TRBJ2-3; D unresolved. CDR3 size: 14 residues. The V end was cut by 1 base, the J end by 3 bases, with 9 bases between. The germline V gene has CDR1 SGDLS and CDR2 YYNGEE. Here the CDR3 DNA reads TGTGCCAGCAGCGTACGTATAACGACAGATACGCAGTATTTT. Translation: CASSVRITTDTQYF.

In its sample, this clone was seen a few times. The chain combines TRBV19 with TRBJ2-1, with D possibly TRBD2 on 5 matching bases. The germline V gene has CDR1 LNHDA and CDR2 SQIVND (reference sequence). The CDR3 covers 14 residues. V lost 0 bases to trimming and J lost 10 bases, with 13 bases between them. The CDR3 DNA reads as TGTGCCAGTAGTATAGAAGGCGGGCGTCGCGAGCAGTTCTTC. Protein sequence: CASSIEGGRREQFF.

Notes on this clone: One end of the junction is discordant with germline, which a read error may explain. The V and J genes are TRBV7-2 and TRBJ2-1, with D possibly matching TRBD1 (5 bases). Looked up from germline, CDR1 is SGHTA and CDR2 is FQGNSA. The CDR3 consists of 15 residues. The DNA for the CDR3 is TGTGCCAGCAGCTTATCCAGACAGTCCTATAATGAGCAGTTCTTC. Translation gives CASSLSRQSYNEQFF.

V usage is TRBV7-8 and J usage is TRBJ1-1; 7 bases are a match to TRBD1. J lost 0 bases, V lost 3 bases, and 13 bases had no gene match. Germline V gene lookup returns CDR1 SGHVS and CDR2 FQNEAQ. The CDR3 has 18 residues. CDR3 DNA: TGTGCCAGCAGCTTGCTGGTCTTGGGACAGAACATGAACACTGAAGCTTTCTTT. It codes for CASSLLVLGQNMNTEAFF.

V gene TRBV28 combines with J gene TRBJ1-4, with a tentative D call TRBD1 (5 bases). This CDR3 spans 17 amino acids. The V and J ends lost 3 bases and 0 bases respectively, with 14 bases between them. Germline CDR1 MDHEN, CDR2 SYDVKM. CDR3 protein: CASSLVQGVATNEKLFF. In DNA form, the CDR3 reads TGTGCCAGCAGTTTGGTACAAGGGGTGGCAACTAATGAAAAACTGTTTTTT.

The rearrangement uses TRBV28 and TRBJ2-5; D is uncertain. The germline V and J ends were trimmed by 3 bases and 3 bases, with 5 bases remaining between them. CDR3 length: 12 residues. Germline V gene data show CDR1 as MDHEN and CDR2 as SYDVKM. For the CDR3, the DNA is TGTGCCAGCAGTTTGGTGAAAGAGACCCAGTACTTC. Protein: CASSLVKETQYF.

J is TRBJ2-7 and V is TRBV6-1; D may match TRBD1 or TRBD2 (5 bases each). V lost 6 bases and J lost 2, with 11 bases in between. The CDR3 covers 13 residues. Germline V gene sequence: CDR1 MNHNS, CDR2 SASEGT. The CDR3 reads CASSRDGTYEQYF. In DNA form, the CDR3 reads TGTGCCAGCAGCCGGGACGGAACCTACGAGCAGTACTTC.

This sequence joins TRBV6-1 and TRBJ1-4; 9 nucleotides line up with TRBD1. J gave up 4 bases and V 7 bases, and 4 bases lay outside the gene matches. This CDR3 is built from 14 residues. Germline CDR1 is MNHNS and CDR2 is SASEGT. The CDR3 loop reads CASKDRGNNEKLFF. The CDR3 coding sequence is TGTGCCAGCAAGGACAGGGGAAATAATGAAAAACTGTTTTTT.

This chain uses TRBV5-1 with TRBJ1-2; D uncertain. The CDR3 length is 14 residues. V was clipped by 4 bases and J by 7 bases, with 17 bases between them. The germline CDR1 and CDR2 sequences are SGHRS and YFSETQ. CDR3 protein: CASSPQTGTGGYTF. For the CDR3, the DNA is TGCGCCAGCAGCCCTCAAACGGGAACGGGTGGCTACACCTTC. The full variable domain, with the rest looked up from reference TRBV5-1 and TRBJ1-2, is KAGVTQTPRYLIKTRGQQVTLSCSPISGHRSVSWYQQTPGQGLQFLFEYFSETQRNKGNFPGRFSGRQFSNSRSEMNVSTLELGDSALYLCASSPQTGTGGYTFGSGTRLTVV.

The V call is TRBV10-3, the J call TRBJ2-5; 8 bases are shared with TRBD1. V gave up 3 bases and J gave up 4 bases; unmatched junction bases: 7. This CDR3 contains 15 residues. Germline V gives CDR1 ENHRY, CDR2 SYGVKD. As DNA, the CDR3 is TGTGCCATCAGTGAATTGGCAGGGGGCAGAGAGACCCAGTACTTC. Amino acid sequence: CAISELAGGRETQYF.

The chain combines TRBV9 with TRBJ2-7; no reliable D call. Germline CDR1 SGDLS, CDR2 YYNGEE. Trimming removed 5 bases from V and 0 bases from J, with 15 bases in between. This CDR3 region has 15 residues. The CDR3 nucleotides read TGTGCCAGCAGTACCCATCCCGATACCTCCTACGAGCAGTACTTC. Its protein is CASSTHPDTSYEQYF.

V usage is TRBV11-1 and J usage is TRBJ1-2; D not resolved. The CDR3 length is 15 residues. The V end lost 2 bases, the J end lost 3 bases, and 13 bases lay between the germline ends. The germline V gene has CDR1 SGHAT and CDR2 FQDESV (reference sequence). The CDR3 loop is CASSLLSGGHYGYTF. The CDR3 region has the DNA TGTGCCAGCAGCTTACTGTCAGGAGGGCACTATGGCTACACCTTC.

J is TRBJ1-2 and V is TRBV6-4, with D possibly TRBD1 on 6 matching bases. Trimming took off 6 bases at V and 8 bases at J, with 19 bases between the two ends. This CDR3 has 14 amino acids. CDR1 and CDR2 from the germline V gene are MRHNA and SNTAGT. This CDR3 reads CASRKGTAQGGYTF. Written as DNA, the CDR3 is TGTGCCAGCAGGAAAGGGACGGCCCAGGGGGGCTACACCTTC.

The V and J genes are TRBV7-3 and TRBJ1-1, with D hard to call. Germline lookup yields CDR1 SGHTA and CDR2 FQGTGA. Trimming removed 0 bases at V and 5 bases at J, with 7 bases between. This CDR3 contains 13 residues. CDR3 residues: CASSLTSVTEAFF. For the CDR3, the DNA is TGTGCCAGCAGCTTAACAAGTGTAACTGAAGCTTTCTTT.